This T cell receptor beta chain was recorded in a study of long-term antiretroviral therapy in people with HIV. PBMC samples from each donor numbered at least one pre-ART and at least two post-ART. Survey-level resolution applied to immunoSEQ assay v3.0. Libraries were prepared by immunoSEQ multiplex PCR; TCRdb keeps only in-frame clonotypes and omits some of them. The table lists about 28,000 clones, 65% to 85% of them singletons. General study points: Collection of the blood took place between the mid-2000s and the late 2010s. The ART regimens in use then may have been less effective than current ones. Once patients were on ART, diversity went higher but still fell short of transplant donor controls. Clones expanded before ART dominated the repertoire at all time points.

As regards this clone: The antigen remains undetermined.

This clonotype was sampled from a young man with HIV. The material sequenced was unsorted PBMCs, taken 0.4 years after starting antiretroviral therapy.

CDR3 residues: CASSWSGVHTDTQYF. The CDR3, as DNA: TGTGCCAGTAGTTGGTCGGGCGTCCACACAGATACGCAGTATTTT. This chain connects TRBV19 to TRBJ2-3; no reliable D call. The V and J ends lost 5 bases and 2 bases respectively, with 14 bases between them. This CDR3 has 15 amino acids. Germline-derived CDR1 and CDR2 are LNHDA and SQIVND (reference sequence).